The entry below describes one TCR beta chain. Described treatment: oral pan-JAK inhibitor, 5-10 mg twice daily. Lesional scalp punch biopsies and peripheral blood came from alopecia areata patients. PBMCs were stained for CD3, CD4 and CD8, and CD4+ and CD8+ T cells were sorted. Extracted RNA was reverse transcribed into cDNA, the sequencing template. Sequencing used immunoSEQ multiplex PCR; TCRdb keeps in-frame clones, though not all of them. In the table there are approximately 210,000 clones, 60% of which are singletons. This sample is part of a study of CD8+ T cells in alopecia areata. The CDR3 sequence is 12 residues long. V lost 7 bases to trimming and J lost 5 bases, with 11 bases between them. CDR1 is SNHLY and CDR2 is FYNNEI in the germline V gene.

This clonotype was obtained from a human donor with alopecia areata. The specimen comprised CD4+ T cells sorted from blood, sampled at week 24, from a patient treated with tofacitinib. The chain recombines TRBV2 with TRBJ1-2; the D is unclear. The DNA for the CDR3 is TGTGCCAGCACACGGGCGGAGTATGGCTACACCTTC. Translation gives CASTRAEYGYTF.